A single sample is the source of the 4 T cell receptor beta chains below, sequenced in a study of PD-L1 blockade in urothelial cancer. Data came from immunoSEQ multiplex PCR; TCRdb stores just in-frame clones and leaves some out. This sample has some 100,000 clones, with around 90% found just once. Sequenced material: PBMCs, taken around atezolizumab (anti-PD-L1) treatment. Receptors originate from an elderly woman with urothelial cancer.

The rearrangement joins TRBV2 to TRBJ2-5; no firm D call. The DNA end favors TRBJ2-7, so the J call may be wrong. Germline V gene sequence: CDR1 SNHLY, CDR2 FYNNEI. The CDR3 extends over 12 amino acids. The chain's CDR3 is CASRVLAYEQYF. The CDR3 DNA follows: TGTGCCAGCAGGGTCTTAGCCTACGAGCAGTACTTC.

This clone was recorded only once. The chain uses TRBV14 and TRBJ1-2; 7 bases fit TRBD1. The CDR3 is 15 residues long. Germline V CDR1 and CDR2: SGHDN, FVKESK. Unmatched junction bases numbered 8, after V lost 5 bases and J lost 2 bases. The CDR3 nucleotides are TGTGCCAGCAGCACCCGGACAGGAGAGAACTATGGCTACACCTTC. It codes for CASSTRTGENYGYTF.

With respect to this clone: At one end the junction does not follow the germline gene, possibly because of a read error. The chain recombines TRBV19 with TRBJ1-1, with 7 bases aligning to TRBD1. Germline lookup yields CDR1 LNHDA and CDR2 SQIVND (reference sequence). The CDR3 totals 15 residues. CDR3 protein: CANSPRQGTNTEAFF. DNA for the CDR3: TGTGCCAATAGTCCACGACAGGGAACGAACACTGAAGCTTTCTTT.

V is TRBV28 and J is TRBJ2-5; 8 bases line up with TRBD1. The CDR3 has 15 amino acids. Germline values: CDR1 MDHEN, CDR2 SYDVKM. J lost 2 bases, V lost 8 bases, and 10 bases had no gene match. The CDR3 coding sequence is TGTGCCAGCTCCTCAGGGGGCCCGTGGCAAGAGACCCAGTACTTC. Its protein product is CASSSGGPWQETQYF. Based on the CDR3 plus reference TRBV28 and TRBJ2-5, the full variable domain is DVKVTQSSRYLVKRTGEKVFLECVQDMDHENMFWYRQDPGLGLRLIYFSYDVKMKEKGDIPEGYSVSREKKERFSLILESASTNQTSMYLCASSSGGPWQETQYFGPGTRLLVL.